This T cell receptor (beta chain) originates from a study of blood T cell repertoires in COVID-19. Study context: Material from acute and convalescent COVID-19 was sourced from the United States, Italy and Spain. Sources were T cells, B-cell-depleted T cells, or PBMCs; the material itself was cDNA or gDNA.

This clone was seen just once. In the original processing: Counts of nucleated cells, estimated from reference gene primer amplification, were obtained. Measured with immunoSEQ multiplex PCR; TCRdb has only the in-frame clones, and not every one. For V, J and clone size, that table is used; D and trimming come from the DNA. The sample lists 85,000 to 90,000 clones, about 91% occurring once. V dropped 8 bases and J dropped 3 bases, with 13 bases sitting between them. Germline CDR1 and CDR2: SNHLY and FYNNEI. This CDR3 is built from 13 residues. The gene calls are TRBV2 and TRBJ1-1, with TRBD1 as a possible D gene (6 bases). The clonotype originates from a human donor with active COVID-19. The donor label of this sample is uncertain. The source material was peripheral blood. The CDR3 DNA follows: TGTGCCAGCCAGGACAGCGGCTACACTGAAGCTTTCTTT. As protein: CASQDSGYTEAFF.